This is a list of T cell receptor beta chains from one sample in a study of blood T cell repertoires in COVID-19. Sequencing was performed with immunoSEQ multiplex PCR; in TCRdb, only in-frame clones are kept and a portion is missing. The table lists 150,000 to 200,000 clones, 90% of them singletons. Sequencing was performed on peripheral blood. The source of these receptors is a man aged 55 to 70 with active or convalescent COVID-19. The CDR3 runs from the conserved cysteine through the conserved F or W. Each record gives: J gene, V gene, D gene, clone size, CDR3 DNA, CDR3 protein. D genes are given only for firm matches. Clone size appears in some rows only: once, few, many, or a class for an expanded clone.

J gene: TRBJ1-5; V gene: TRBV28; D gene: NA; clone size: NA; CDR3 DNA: TGTGCCAGCAGTTCCAGGGCGGGGGTAATTCGGCCCCAGCATTTT; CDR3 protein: CASSSRAGVIRPQHF
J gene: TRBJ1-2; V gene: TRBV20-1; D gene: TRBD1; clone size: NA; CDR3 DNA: TGCAGTGCTAGTGTAGGGACAGGGGACTATGGCTACACCTTC; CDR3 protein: CSASVGTGDYGYTF
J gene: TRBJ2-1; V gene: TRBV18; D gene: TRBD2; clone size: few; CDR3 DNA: TGTGCCAGCTCCCTAGCGGGGCCAAACAATGAGCAGTTCTTC; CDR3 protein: CASSLAGPNNEQFF
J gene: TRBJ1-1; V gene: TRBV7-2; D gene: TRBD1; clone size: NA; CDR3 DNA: TGTGCCAGCAGCCCGGACAGGGTAAGGACTGAAGCTTTCTTT; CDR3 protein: CASSPDRVRTEAFF
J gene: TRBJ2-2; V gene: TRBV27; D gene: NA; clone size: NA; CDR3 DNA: TGTGCCAGCAGTACTTTGACAGGTCGCACCGGGGAGCTGTTTTTT; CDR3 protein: CASSTLTGRTGELFF
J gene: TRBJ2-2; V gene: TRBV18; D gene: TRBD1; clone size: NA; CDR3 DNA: TGTGCCAGCTCACCAAGAGACAGGGGACAAAACACCGGGGAGCTGTTTTTT; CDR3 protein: CASSPRDRGQNTGELFF
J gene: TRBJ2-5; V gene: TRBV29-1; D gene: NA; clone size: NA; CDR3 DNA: TGCAGCGTTGAAGTCTCTACAGCTCAAGAGACCCAGTACTTC; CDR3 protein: CSVEVSTAQETQYF
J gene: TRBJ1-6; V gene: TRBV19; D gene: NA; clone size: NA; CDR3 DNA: TGTGCCAAAGAAAACCGGGACACACGTCTTCGCTCCTATAATTCACCCCTCCACTTT; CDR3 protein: CAKENRDTRLRSYNSPLHF
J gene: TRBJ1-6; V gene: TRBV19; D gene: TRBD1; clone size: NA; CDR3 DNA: TGTGCCAGTAGTATAGATCAGGGACAGAATTCACCCCTCCACTTT; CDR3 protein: CASSIDQGQNSPLHF
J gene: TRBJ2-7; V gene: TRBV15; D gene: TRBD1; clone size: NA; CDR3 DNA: TGTGCCACCAGCAGAGATCTTGGACAGGGCGTCGAGCAGTACTTC; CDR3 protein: CATSRDLGQGVEQYF
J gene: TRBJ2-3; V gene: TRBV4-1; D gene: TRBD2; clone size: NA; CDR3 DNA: TGCGCCAGCAGCCGGGGACTAGCGGGACTTTTGGGCACAGATACGCAGTATTTT; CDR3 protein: CASSRGLAGLLGTDTQYF
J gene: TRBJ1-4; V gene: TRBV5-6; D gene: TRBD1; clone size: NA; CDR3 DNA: TGTGCCAGCAGCTTGGCCAGGACAGGGGGTTTCGAGGAAAAACTGTTTTTT; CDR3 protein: CASSLARTGGFEEKLFF
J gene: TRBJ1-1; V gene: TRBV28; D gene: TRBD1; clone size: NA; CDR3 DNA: TGTGCCACGCGGGACCCAGGGGGTCGAACTGAAGCTTTCTTT; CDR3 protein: CATRDPGGRTEAFF
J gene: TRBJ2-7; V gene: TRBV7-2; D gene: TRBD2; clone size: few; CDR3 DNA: TGTGCCAGCAGCGCCCAACCTCCGGGACTAGCGGGAGGGTACGAGCAGTACTTC; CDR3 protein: CASSAQPPGLAGGYEQYF
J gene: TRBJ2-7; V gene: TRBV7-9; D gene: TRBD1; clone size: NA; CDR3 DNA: TGTGCCAGCAGCAAGGGGACAGGGTACGAGCAGTACTTC; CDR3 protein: CASSKGTGYEQYF
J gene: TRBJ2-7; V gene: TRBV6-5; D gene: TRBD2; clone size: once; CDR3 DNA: TGTGCCAGCACCTACGGGCGGGGGGGCCCCGAGCAGTACTTC; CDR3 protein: CASTYGRGGPEQYF
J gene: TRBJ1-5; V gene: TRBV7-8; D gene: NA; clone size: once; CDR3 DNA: TGTGCCAGCGGCAAAGACAGGCCTAATCAGCCCCAGCATTTT; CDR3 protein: CASGKDRPNQPQHF
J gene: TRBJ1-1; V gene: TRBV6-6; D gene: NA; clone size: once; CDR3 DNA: TGTGCCAGCAGTAGGCAGGCAGCGGCCACTGAAGCTTTCTTT; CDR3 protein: CASSRQAAATEAFF
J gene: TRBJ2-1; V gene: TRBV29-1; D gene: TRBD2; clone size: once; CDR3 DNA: TGCAGCGTTGAATCGGGGAGGGGTGGGGACAATGAGCAGTTCTTC; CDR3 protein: CSVESGRGGDNEQFF
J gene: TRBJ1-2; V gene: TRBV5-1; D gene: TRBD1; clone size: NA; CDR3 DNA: TGCGCCAGCAGCCTGGGACAGTCAGATAACTATGGCTACACCTTC; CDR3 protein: CASSLGQSDNYGYTF
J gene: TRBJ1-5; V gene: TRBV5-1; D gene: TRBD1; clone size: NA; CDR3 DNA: TGCGCCAGCAGCCCCGGGACAGGTGATCAGCCCCAGCATTTT; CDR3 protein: CASSPGTGDQPQHF
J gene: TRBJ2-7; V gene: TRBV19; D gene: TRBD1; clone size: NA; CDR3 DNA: TGTGCCAGTAGTCCCGCTCGGACAGGGATTAGGAGCGAGCAGTACTTC; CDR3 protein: CASSPARTGIRSEQYF
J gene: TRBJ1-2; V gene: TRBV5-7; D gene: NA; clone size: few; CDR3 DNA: TGTGCCAGCAGCTCCCCGTACAGGCCGTTAGGGTATGGCTACACCTTC; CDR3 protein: CASSSPYRPLGYGYTF
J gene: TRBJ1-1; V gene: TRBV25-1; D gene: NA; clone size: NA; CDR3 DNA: TGTGCCAGCACCTTGGCAGTTGGCACTGAAGCTTTCTTT; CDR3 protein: CASTLAVGTEAFF
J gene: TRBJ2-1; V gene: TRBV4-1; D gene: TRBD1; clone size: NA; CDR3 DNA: TGCGCCAGCAGCCCCCCCGACAGGGTTCCCCTCAATGAGCAGTTCTTC; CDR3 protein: CASSPPDRVPLNEQFF